This record concerns one T cell receptor beta chain sequence. The entry originates in a study of cytomegalovirus exposure and HLA in healthy donors. The germline V and J ends were trimmed by 1 base and 1 base, with 7 bases remaining between them. Germline CDR1 is GTSNPN and CDR2 is SVGIG (reference sequence). The CDR3 is made up of 13 amino acids. 60 Vbeta and 13 Jbeta primers were used in PCR. Method: immunoSEQ multiplex PCR; TCRdb's copy keeps in-frame clones and lacks some. Found here are around 150,000 clones, 80% to 85% of them singletons; the top ten hold nearly 3.5%. This sequence joins TRBV30 and TRBJ1-1; D not certain. The sequencing input was PBMCs. The clonotype was recovered from a male donor in good health and CMV-seronegative. CDR3 nucleotides: TGTGCCTGGAGTGAGCATTCGAACACTGAAGCTTTCTTT. Amino acids: CAWSEHSNTEAFF.